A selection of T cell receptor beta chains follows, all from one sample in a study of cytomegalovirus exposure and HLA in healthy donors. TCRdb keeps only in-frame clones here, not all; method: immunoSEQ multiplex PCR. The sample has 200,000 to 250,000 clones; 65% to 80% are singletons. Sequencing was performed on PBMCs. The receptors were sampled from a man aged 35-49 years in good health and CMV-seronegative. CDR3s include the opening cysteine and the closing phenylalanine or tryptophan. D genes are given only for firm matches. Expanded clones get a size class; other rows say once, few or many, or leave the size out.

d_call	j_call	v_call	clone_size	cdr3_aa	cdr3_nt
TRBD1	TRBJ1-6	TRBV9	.	CASREGAGNSPLHF	TGTGCCAGCAGAGAGGGGGCGGGAAATTCACCCCTCCACTTT
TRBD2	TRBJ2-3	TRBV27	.	CASSLLAGAQDTQYF	TGTGCCAGCAGTCTGCTAGCGGGGGCCCAAGATACGCAGTATTTT
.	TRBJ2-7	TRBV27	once	CASSLSPGSAHEQYF	TGTGCCAGCAGTTTATCTCCCGGGAGCGCCCACGAGCAGTACTTC
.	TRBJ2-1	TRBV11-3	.	CASSSQGSNNEQFF	TGTGCCAGCAGCTCGCAGGGTAGCAACAATGAGCAGTTCTTC
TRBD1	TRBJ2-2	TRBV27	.	CASSSGTGLTGELFF	TGTGCCAGCAGTTCCGGGACAGGGCTTACCGGGGAGCTGTTTTTT
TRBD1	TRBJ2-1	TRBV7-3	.	CASSPTGARDEQFF	TGTGCCAGCAGCCCCACAGGGGCTCGAGATGAGCAGTTCTTC
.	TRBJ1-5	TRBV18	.	CASSPPGGPQHF	TGTGCCAGCTCACCTCCCGGGGGGCCCCAGCATTTT
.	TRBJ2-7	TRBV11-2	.	CASSRSTRSYEQYF	TGTGCCAGCAGCCGCTCGACTAGGTCCTACGAGCAGTACTTC
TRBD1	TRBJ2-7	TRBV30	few	CAWRPRDRVGEQYF	TGTGCCTGGCGACCCCGGGACAGGGTCGGCGAGCAGTACTTC
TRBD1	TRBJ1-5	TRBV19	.	CASSMRQGNNQPQHF	TGTGCCAGTAGTATGAGACAGGGGAACAATCAGCCCCAGCATTTT
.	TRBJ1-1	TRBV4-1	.	CASSQDSRVISTEAFF	TGCGCCAGCAGCCAAGACTCCAGGGTGATATCCACTGAAGCTTTCTTT
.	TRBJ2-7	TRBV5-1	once	CASGGGANPSYEQYF	TGCGCCAGCGGCGGAGGGGCAAACCCCTCCTACGAGCAGTACTTC
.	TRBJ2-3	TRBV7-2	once	CASSLASGFADTQYF	TGTGCCAGCAGCTTAGCGTCGGGATTCGCAGATACGCAGTATTTT
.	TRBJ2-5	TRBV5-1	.	CASSPGTYDGETQYF	TGCGCCAGCAGCCCCGGGACTTACGACGGGGAGACCCAGTACTTC
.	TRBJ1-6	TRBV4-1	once	CASSQADRPNSPLHF	TGCGCCAGCAGCCAAGCTGACAGGCCGAATTCACCCCTCCACTTT
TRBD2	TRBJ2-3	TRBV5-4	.	CASSLFPSGGAGDTQYF	TGTGCCAGCAGCTTGTTCCCTAGCGGGGGGGCTGGAGATACGCAGTATTTT
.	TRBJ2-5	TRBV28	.	CASSWDVGREQYF	TGTGCCAGCAGTTGGGACGTTGGTCGGGAGCAGTACTTC
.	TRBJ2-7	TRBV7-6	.	CASSPLRGVTYEQYF	TGTGCCAGCAGCCCTCTCAGAGGCGTTACCTACGAGCAGTACTTC
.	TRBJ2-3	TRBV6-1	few	CASSEQGVGTDTQYF	TGTGCCAGCAGTGAACAGGGCGTGGGCACAGATACGCAGTATTTT
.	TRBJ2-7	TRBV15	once	CATSREGQSYEQYF	TGTGCCACCAGCAGAGAGGGGCAATCCTACGAGCAGTACTTC
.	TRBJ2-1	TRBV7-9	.	CASSPSLRQFF	TGTGCCAGCAGCCCGTCACTAAGGCAGTTCTTC
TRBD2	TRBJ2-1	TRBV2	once	CASSGLAGIVLKDYNEQFF	TGTGCCAGCAGTGGTCTAGCGGGCATAGTGCTGAAGGACTACAATGAGCAGTTCTTC
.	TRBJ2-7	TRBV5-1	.	CASSFSGDSYEQYF	TGCGCCAGCAGCTTTAGCGGAGACTCCTACGAGCAGTACTTC
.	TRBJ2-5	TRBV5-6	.	CASSHLDTNQETQYF	TGTGCCAGCAGCCACCTGGACACGAACCAAGAGACCCAGTACTTC
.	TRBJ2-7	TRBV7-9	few	CASSLGDKPYEQYF	TGTGCCAGCAGCTTAGGGGACAAACCCTACGAGCAGTACTTC
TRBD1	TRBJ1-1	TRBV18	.	CASSGGGKANTEAFF	TGTGCCAGCTCCGGAGGGGGCAAGGCAAACACTGAAGCTTTCTTT
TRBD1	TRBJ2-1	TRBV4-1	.	CASSHPSRGNEQFF	TGCGCCAGCAGCCATCCCTCCAGGGGGAATGAGCAGTTCTTC
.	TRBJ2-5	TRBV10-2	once	CASSGNRGETQYF	TGCGCCAGCAGCGGGAACCGGGGGGAGACCCAGTACTTC
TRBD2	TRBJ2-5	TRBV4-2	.	CASSQEWSGRGLSYQETQYF	TGTGCCAGCAGCCAAGAATGGAGCGGGAGGGGATTATCGTACCAAGAGACCCAGTACTTC
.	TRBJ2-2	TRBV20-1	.	CSAERAGELFF	TGCAGTGCGGAGCGGGCCGGGGAGCTGTTTTTT
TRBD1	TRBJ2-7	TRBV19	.	CASSGQGTHEQYF	TGTGCCAGTAGTGGACAGGGTACCCACGAGCAGTACTTC
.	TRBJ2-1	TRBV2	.	CASSGEADEQFF	TGTGCCAGCAGTGGGGAAGCGGATGAGCAGTTCTTC
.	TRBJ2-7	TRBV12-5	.	CASGLLGGPLEQYF	TGTGCTAGTGGTTTACTGGGAGGACCCCTCGAGCAGTACTTC
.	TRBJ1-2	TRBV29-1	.	CSVEGGGQVYGYTF	TGCAGCGTTGAAGGGGGGGGCCAGGTCTATGGCTACACCTTC
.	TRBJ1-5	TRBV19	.	CASSIDPTGAYYQPQHF	TGTGCCAGTAGTATAGACCCAACAGGAGCCTACTATCAGCCCCAGCATTTT
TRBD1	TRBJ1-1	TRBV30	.	CAWSFYRDRGINTEAFF	TGTGCCTGGAGTTTTTACCGGGACAGGGGTATAAACACTGAAGCTTTCTTT
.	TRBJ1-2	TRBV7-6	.	CASSPGTGYGYTF	TGTGCCAGCAGCCCAGGGACTGGCTATGGCTACACCTTC
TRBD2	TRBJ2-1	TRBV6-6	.	CASSPSGGGRVEQFF	TGTGCCAGCAGTCCCTCCGGGGGGGGGCGAGTAGAGCAGTTCTTC
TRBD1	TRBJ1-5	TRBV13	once	CASSRGTGNQPQHF	TGTGCCAGCAGCCGGGGGACAGGGAATCAGCCCCAGCATTTT
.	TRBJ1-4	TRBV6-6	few	CASRRPTDGEKLFF	TGTGCCAGCAGGCGACCGACAGATGGGGAAAAACTGTTTTTT
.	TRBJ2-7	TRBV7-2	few	CASRLDSVSSYEQYF	TGTGCCAGCAGGCTGGACTCCGTGAGCTCCTACGAGCAGTACTTC
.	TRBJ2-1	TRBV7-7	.	CASSLTYGDHNEQFF	TGTGCCAGCAGCTTAACGTACGGAGACCACAATGAGCAGTTCTTC
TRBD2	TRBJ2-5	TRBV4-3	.	CASSPRLAVPAGQETQYF	TGCGCCAGCAGCCCGAGACTAGCGGTTCCCGCAGGCCAAGAGACCCAGTACTTC
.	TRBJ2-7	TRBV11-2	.	CASSLGSSYEQYF	TGTGCCAGCAGCTTAGGGAGCTCCTACGAGCAGTACTTC
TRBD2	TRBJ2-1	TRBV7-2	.	CASRRTSGGPSNEQFF	TGTGCCAGCAGGAGGACTTCGGGAGGGCCCTCCAATGAGCAGTTCTTC
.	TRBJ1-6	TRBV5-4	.	CASTPSPRRGNSPLHF	TGTGCCAGCACCCCCTCCCCCCGCAGGGGTAATTCACCCCTCCACTTT
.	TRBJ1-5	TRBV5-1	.	CASSLSVNQPQHF	TGCGCCAGCAGCCTGAGCGTAAATCAGCCCCAGCATTTT
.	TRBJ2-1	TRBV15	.	CATSQQEGSYNEQFF	TGTGCCACCAGTCAACAGGAGGGCTCCTACAATGAGCAGTTCTTC
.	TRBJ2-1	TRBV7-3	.	CASSLGLAVGGNEQFF	TGTGCCAGCAGCTTAGGGTTAGCGGTAGGTGGCAATGAGCAGTTCTTC
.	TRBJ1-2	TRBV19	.	CASRGVANYGYTF	TGTGCCAGTAGAGGAGTAGCAAACTATGGCTACACCTTC
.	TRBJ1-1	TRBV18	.	CASSPEGGRGEAFF	TGTGCCAGCTCACCAGAGGGAGGGAGGGGCGAAGCTTTCTTT
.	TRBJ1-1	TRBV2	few	CASRLSSGQNTEAFF	TGTGCCAGCAGACTATCCTCGGGACAGAACACTGAAGCTTTCTTT
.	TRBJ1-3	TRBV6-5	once	CASSYSVGARGNTIYF	TGTGCCAGCAGTTACTCGGTGGGGGCGCGTGGAAACACCATATATTTT
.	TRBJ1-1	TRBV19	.	CASSPLIGEAFF	TGTGCCAGTAGCCCCCTAATTGGTGAAGCTTTCTTT